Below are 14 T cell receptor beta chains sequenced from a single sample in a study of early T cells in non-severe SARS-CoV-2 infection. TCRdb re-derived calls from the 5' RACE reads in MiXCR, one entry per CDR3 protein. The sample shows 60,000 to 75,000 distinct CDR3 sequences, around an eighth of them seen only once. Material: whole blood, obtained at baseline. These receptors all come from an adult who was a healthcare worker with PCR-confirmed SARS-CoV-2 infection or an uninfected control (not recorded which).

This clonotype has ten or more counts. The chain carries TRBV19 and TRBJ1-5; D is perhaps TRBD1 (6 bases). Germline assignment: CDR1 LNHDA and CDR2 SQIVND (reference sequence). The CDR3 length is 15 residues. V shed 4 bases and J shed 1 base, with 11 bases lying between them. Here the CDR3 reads CASSRQAGSNQPQHF. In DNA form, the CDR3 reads TGTGCCAGTAGTAGACAGGCGGGAAGCAATCAGCCCCAGCATTTT.

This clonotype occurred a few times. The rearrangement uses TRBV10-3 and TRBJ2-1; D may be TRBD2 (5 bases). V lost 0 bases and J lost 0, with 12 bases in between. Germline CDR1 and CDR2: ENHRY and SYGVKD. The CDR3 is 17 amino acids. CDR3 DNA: TGTGCCATCAGTGAGTCAATCGGACTCAACTCCTACAATGAGCAGTTCTTC. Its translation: CAISESIGLNSYNEQFF.

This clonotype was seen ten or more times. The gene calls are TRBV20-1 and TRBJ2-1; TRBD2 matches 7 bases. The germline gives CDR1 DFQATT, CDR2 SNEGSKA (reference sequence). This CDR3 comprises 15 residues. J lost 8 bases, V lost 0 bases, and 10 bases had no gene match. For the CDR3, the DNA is TGCAGTGCTAGAGATATGCGGGAGAGGTTTTATGAGCAGTTCTTC. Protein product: CSARDMRERFYEQFF.

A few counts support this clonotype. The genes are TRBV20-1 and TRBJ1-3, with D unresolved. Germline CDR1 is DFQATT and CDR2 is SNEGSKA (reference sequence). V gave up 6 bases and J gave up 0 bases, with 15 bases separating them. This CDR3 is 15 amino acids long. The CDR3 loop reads CSAFPYGLSGNTIYF. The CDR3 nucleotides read TGCAGTGCCTTCCCGTATGGACTCTCTGGAAACACCATATATTTT.

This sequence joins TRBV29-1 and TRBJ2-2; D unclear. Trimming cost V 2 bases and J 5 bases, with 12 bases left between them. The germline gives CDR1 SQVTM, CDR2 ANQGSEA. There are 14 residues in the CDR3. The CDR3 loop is CSVEFVTRTGELFF. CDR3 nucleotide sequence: TGCAGCGTTGAATTTGTGACCCGGACCGGGGAGCTGTTTTTT.

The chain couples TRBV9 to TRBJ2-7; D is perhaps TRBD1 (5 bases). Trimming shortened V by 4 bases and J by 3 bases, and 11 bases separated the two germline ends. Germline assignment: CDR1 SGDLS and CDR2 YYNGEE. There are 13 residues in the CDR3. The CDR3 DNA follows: TGTGCCAGCAGCCCTGGGGCACTCTACGAGCAGTACTTC. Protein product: CASSPGALYEQYF. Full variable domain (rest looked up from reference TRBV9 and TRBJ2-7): DSGVTQTPKHLITATGQRVTLRCSPRSGDLSVYWYQQSLDQGLQFLIQYYNGEERAKGNILERFSAQQFPDLHSELNLSSLELGDSALYFCASSPGALYEQYFGPGTRLTVT.

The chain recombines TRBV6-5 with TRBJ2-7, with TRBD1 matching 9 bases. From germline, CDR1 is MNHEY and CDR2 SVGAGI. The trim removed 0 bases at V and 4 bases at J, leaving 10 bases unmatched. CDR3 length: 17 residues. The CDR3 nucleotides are TGTGCCAGCAGTTACTCATTTCGACAGGGGGTCGAATACGAGCAGTACTTC. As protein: CASSYSFRQGVEYEQYF.

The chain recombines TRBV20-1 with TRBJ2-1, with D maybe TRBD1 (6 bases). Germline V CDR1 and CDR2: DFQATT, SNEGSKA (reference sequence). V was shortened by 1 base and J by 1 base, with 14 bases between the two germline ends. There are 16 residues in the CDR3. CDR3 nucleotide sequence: TGCAGTGCTAGAGCAGGGGCCCAGGAGTCCTACAATGAGCAGTTCTTC. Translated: CSARAGAQESYNEQFF.

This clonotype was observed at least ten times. The CDR3 nucleotides are TGTGCCAGCAGCTTAGCGGAGGGATTGGGCGAGCAGTACTTC. This encodes CASSLAEGLGEQYF. The genes are TRBV7-2 and TRBJ2-7, with D possibly being TRBD2 (6 bases). Germline V gene data show CDR1 as SGHTA and CDR2 as FQGNSA. Trimming left V 0 bases short and J 6 bases short, with 12 bases between. CDR3 length: 14 amino acids.

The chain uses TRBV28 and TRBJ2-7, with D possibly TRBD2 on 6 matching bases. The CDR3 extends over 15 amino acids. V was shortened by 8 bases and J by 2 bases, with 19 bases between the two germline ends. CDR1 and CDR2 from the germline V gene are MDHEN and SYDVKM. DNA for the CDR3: TGTGCCAGCGGTCAAATTAGCGGACAAGCCTACGAGCAGTACTTC. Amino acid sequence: CASGQISGQAYEQYF.

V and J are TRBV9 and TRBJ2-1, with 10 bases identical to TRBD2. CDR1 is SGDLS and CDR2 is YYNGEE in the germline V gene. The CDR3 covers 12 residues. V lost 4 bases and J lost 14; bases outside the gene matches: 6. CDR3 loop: CASSLSGRDKFF. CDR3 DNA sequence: TGTGCCAGCAGCCTAAGCGGGAGGGATAAGTTCTTC.

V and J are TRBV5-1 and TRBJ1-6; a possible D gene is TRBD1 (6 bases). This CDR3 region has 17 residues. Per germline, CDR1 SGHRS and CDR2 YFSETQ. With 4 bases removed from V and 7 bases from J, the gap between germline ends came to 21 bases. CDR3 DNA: TGCGCCAGCAGCCTCGACCCGACCGGGACAACGAATTCACCCCTCCACTTT. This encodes CASSLDPTGTTNSPLHF.

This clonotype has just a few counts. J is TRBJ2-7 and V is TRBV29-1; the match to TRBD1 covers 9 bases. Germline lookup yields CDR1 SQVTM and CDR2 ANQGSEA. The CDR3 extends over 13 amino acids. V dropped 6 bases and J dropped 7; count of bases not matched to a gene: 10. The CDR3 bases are TGCAGCGTCCTACCACAGGGGGCGGATGAGCAGTACTTC. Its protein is CSVLPQGADEQYF.

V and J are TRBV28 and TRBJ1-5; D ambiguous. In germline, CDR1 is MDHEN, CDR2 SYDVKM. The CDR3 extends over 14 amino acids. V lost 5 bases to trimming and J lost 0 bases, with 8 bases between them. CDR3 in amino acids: CASSVWLSNQPQHF. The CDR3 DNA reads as TGTGCCAGCAGTGTCTGGCTTAGCAATCAGCCCCAGCATTTT.